These 31 T cell receptor beta chains were all obtained from the same sample, sequenced in a study of CD8+CD57+ T cells in acquired aplastic anemia. TCR beta VDJ combinations and CDR3 sequences were profiled from genomic DNA. A single record per CDR3 protein comes from TCRdb applying MiXCR to the reads. Among just over 400,000 distinct CDR3 sequences, around 72% were seen once, and the ten largest hold 3% to 5%. Sequenced input: sorted CD4+, CD8+, or CD8+CD57+ T cells (not recorded which) from PBMCs. All receptors derive from a human donor in good health, serving as a control.

In regard to this clonotype: The final CDR3 position lacks the conserved phenylalanine or tryptophan, pointing to a likely read error. Because the CDR3's place on the DNA is in doubt, the DNA is left out and the CDR3 is given as listed by TCRdb. The chain carries TRBV19 and TRBJ1-2; TRBD1, the table's D call, lacks a check against the DNA. Germline CDR1 is LNHDA and CDR2 is SQIVND (reference sequence). The CDR3 comprises 15 residues, both ends counted. This chain's CDR3 is CASTGQGCQPQHFGD.

To note about this clonotype: The missing conserved phenylalanine or tryptophan at the end of this CDR3 makes a read error likely. It is unclear where the CDR3 begins or ends on the DNA, so no DNA is shown, and the CDR3 is as TCRdb lists it. This sequence joins TRBV10-1 and TRBJ1-2; TRBD1, the table's D call, was not compared with the DNA. The CDR3 spans 9 amino acids, including both terminal residues. Looked up from germline, CDR1 is WNHNN and CDR2 is SYGVQD (reference sequence). This CDR3 reads CASSLTTQE.

As to this clonotype: This CDR3 is missing its conserved last phenylalanine or tryptophan, likely due to a read error. It is unclear where the CDR3 begins or ends on the DNA, so no DNA is shown, and the CDR3 is as TCRdb lists it. The chain joins TRBV7-3 to TRBJ2-7; TRBD1 was called by the table and not checked on the DNA. Germline CDR1 and CDR2: SGHTA and FQGTGA. The CDR3 has 13 amino acids, counting both end residues. The CDR3 reads CASSSTGTGPLAS.

V is TRBV7-3 and J is TRBJ2-7; D uncertain. The CDR3 spans 18 residues. Between the trimmed V and J ends, which lost 3 bases and 3 bases, there was a span of 24 bases. Per germline, CDR1 SGHTA and CDR2 FQGTGA. The CDR3 DNA follows: TGTGCCAGCAGCTTCGGGCCACGGGTGTCCTCCACCTTCTACGAGCAGTACTTC. This encodes CASSFGPRVSSTFYEQYF. The full variable domain, rest sourced from reference TRBV7-3 and TRBJ2-7, is GAGVSQTPSNKVTEKGKYVELRCDPISGHTALYWYRQSLGQGPEFLIYFQGTGAADDSGLPNDRFFAVRPEGSVSTLKIQRTERGDSAVYLCASSFGPRVSSTFYEQYFGPGTRLTVT.

This sequence joins TRBV20-1 and TRBJ2-7; D may be TRBD2 (6 bases). This CDR3 has 16 amino acids. Trimming left V 6 bases short and J 1 base short, with 22 bases between. Looked up from germline, CDR1 is DFQATT and CDR2 is SNEGSKA (reference sequence). In nucleotides, the CDR3 is TGCAGTGCCCCGGCGGGGTCCTCTACAATTTCCTACGAGCAGTACTTC. Translated: CSAPAGSSTISYEQYF.

This clonotype was observed many times. The V gene is TRBV5-8, the J gene TRBJ2-2; 14 nucleotides line up with TRBD2. Trimming removed 1 base from V and 0 bases from J; junction bases left unmatched: 5. Germline CDR1 is SGHTS and CDR2 is YDEGEE. The CDR3 extends over 19 amino acids. The CDR3 DNA sequence: TGTGCCAGCAGCTTGCCCTGGACTAGCGGGGGGTCGAACACCGGGGAGCTGTTTTTT. Protein: CASSLPWTSGGSNTGELFF.

The V gene is TRBV9, the J gene TRBJ1-5; D perhaps matches TRBD1 (5 bases). The CDR3 consists of 14 residues. Trimming removed 4 bases from V and 15 bases from J, with 23 bases in between. Germline assignment: CDR1 SGDLS and CDR2 YYNGEE. CDR3 in DNA: TGTGCCAGCAGCCCGCGTGGGGGACCCACAGATACGCATTTT. Encoded protein: CASSPRGGPTDTHF.

The J gene is TRBJ2-3, the V gene TRBV12-3 or TRBV12-4, with D perhaps matching TRBD1 or TRBD2 (5 bases each). The ends were cut back, 5 bases at V and 0 bases at J, with 6 bases in the middle. The CDR3 covers 13 residues. Here the CDR3 reads CASSRDSTDTQYF. The CDR3 DNA reads as TGTGCCAGCAGTCGGGACAGCACAGATACGCAGTATTTT.

The CDR3 DNA sequence: TGTGCCAGCAGCTTTCGGGACTTGGTAGAAAACGGGGAGCTGTTTTTT. Translating gives CASSFRDLVENGELFF. The chain is built from TRBV11-2 and TRBJ2-2; D may be TRBD2 (6 bases). The CDR3 is made up of 16 amino acids. V was clipped by 3 bases and J by 7 bases, with 18 bases between them. The germline gives CDR1 SGHAT, CDR2 FQNNGV. Based on the CDR3 plus reference TRBV11-2 and TRBJ2-2, the full variable domain is EAGVAQSPRYKIIEKRQSVAFWCNPISGHATLYWYQQILGQGPKLLIQFQNNGVVDDSQLPKDRFSAERLKGVDSTLKIQPAKLEDSAVYLCASSFRDLVENGELFFGEGSRLTVL.

This clonotype has just a few counts. The chain has TRBV24-1 and TRBJ2-1, with 11 bases fitting TRBD2. V lost 5 bases and J lost 7; bases outside the gene matches: 3. From germline, CDR1 is KGHDR and CDR2 SFDVKD. The CDR3 is 14 amino acids. CDR3 amino acids: CATSVTSGGNEQFF. The DNA of the CDR3 is TGTGCCACCAGTGTAACTAGCGGGGGAAATGAGCAGTTCTTC.

The sample holds many counts of this clonotype. This chain links TRBV15 with TRBJ2-5; D may correspond to TRBD1 or TRBD2 (5 bases each). CDR1 and CDR2 from the germline V gene are LNHNV and YYDKDF (reference sequence). The CDR3 length is 14 residues. V lost 4 bases, J lost 0 bases, and 9 bases lay in between. The CDR3 is CATSTGTYQETQYF. CDR3 DNA sequence: TGTGCCACCAGCACCGGGACCTACCAAGAGACCCAGTACTTC.

The chain links TRBV7-2 to TRBJ2-7, with 7 bases aligning to TRBD2. The V segment lost 3 bases and the J segment 3 bases; nucleotides outside the gene matches: 11. There are 16 residues in the CDR3. CDR1 is SGHTA and CDR2 is FQGNSA in the germline V gene. The DNA for the CDR3 is TGTGCCAGCAGCTTCCCTCAGGGCGGGGGTCACTACGAGCAGTACGTC. Translated: CASSFPQGGGHYEQYV.

Turning to this clonotype: Compared with germline, one end of the junction differs, possibly owing to a read error. The V gene is TRBV14, the J gene TRBJ2-7; D not resolved. The germline V gene has CDR1 SGHDN and CDR2 FVKESK. There are 14 residues in the CDR3. CDR3: CASSPSGSFSYEHF. CDR3 coding DNA: TGTGCCAGCAGCCCATCCGGCAGTTTCTCCTACGAGCACTTC.

The genes are TRBV12-3 or TRBV12-4 and TRBJ1-5; D is unresolved. There are 15 residues in the CDR3. V lost 8 bases and J lost 6, with 20 bases in between. In nucleotides, the CDR3 is TGTGCCAGCTGGCAAGATGGTTCCGGCGTTCAGCCCCAGCATTTT. Translation: CASWQDGSGVQPQHF.

The chain uses TRBV19 and TRBJ1-1, with TRBD1 as a possible D gene (5 bases). Looked up from germline, CDR1 is LNHDA and CDR2 is SQIVND (reference sequence). V gave up 6 bases and J gave up 4 bases, with 12 bases separating them. The CDR3 length is 13 residues. The CDR3 DNA is TGTGCCAGTAGCAAGACAGCCGTCACTGAAGCTTTCTTT. Its translation: CASSKTAVTEAFF.

This clonotype occurred many times. The chain employs TRBV7-2 and TRBJ1-1, with 9 bases matching TRBD1. Losses at the gene ends were 6 bases for V and 11 bases for J; bases not matched to a gene: 10. The CDR3 loop spans 13 amino acids. CDR1 SGHTA and CDR2 FQGNSA come from the germline V gene. CDR3 sequence (DNA): TGTGCCAGCAGACAGGGGACAGGGAGGGCTGCTTTCTTT. It is translated as CASRQGTGRAAFF.

As to this clonotype: The junction does not match germline at one end; this may be a read error. The chain combines TRBV2 with TRBJ2-5; weak D call: TRBD1 (5 bases). This CDR3 is 16 amino acids long. Germline V gene lookup returns CDR1 SNHLY and CDR2 FYNNEI. DNA for the CDR3: TGCGCCAGCAGCCATACCGGTCTTGCAGGGCAAGAGACCCAGTACTTC. It translates to CASSHTGLAGQETQYF.

The rearrangement links TRBV5-1 to TRBJ1-3; no clear D. V lost 4 bases and J 9 bases, leaving 17 bases between the germline ends. Germline CDR1 is SGHRS and CDR2 is YFSETQ. This CDR3 has 14 amino acids. The DNA of the CDR3 is TGCGCCAGCAGCCGACGGACGGATGGACTCACCATATATTTT. Protein sequence: CASSRRTDGLTIYF.

This clonotype was seen many times. The rearrangement joins TRBV20-1 to TRBJ1-5; 11 bases are shared with TRBD1. Germline V lookup: CDR1 DFQATT, CDR2 SNEGSKA (reference sequence). CDR3 length equals 15 residues. V gave up 6 bases and J gave up 1 base; unmatched junction bases: 5. CDR3: CSAGDRGLSNQPQHF. CDR3 nucleotide sequence: TGCAGTGCCGGGGACAGGGGGTTAAGCAATCAGCCCCAGCATTTT.

This clonotype was seen a handful of times. A clone one base away is much larger, so this may be a read error. This rearrangement joins TRBV7-2 to TRBJ1-1; TRBD1 might be the D (6 bases). Per germline, CDR1 SGHTA and CDR2 FQGNSA. V was pared by 8 bases and J by 5 bases, with 21 bases between. This CDR3 spans 15 amino acids. This CDR3 is CASGSNGRGTTEAFF. The CDR3 nucleotides read TGTGCCAGCGGCTCCAATGGCAGGGGAACAACTGAAGCTTTCTTT.

The V and J genes are TRBV12-3 or TRBV12-4 and TRBJ2-7; TRBD1 matches 10 bases. V was clipped by 6 bases and J by 5 bases; unmatched bases: 7. The CDR3 length is 14 residues. The CDR3 loop is CASRQGQGVDEQYF. In DNA, the CDR3 is TGTGCCAGCAGACAAGGACAGGGGGTCGACGAGCAGTACTTC.

The V gene is TRBV7-6, the J gene TRBJ1-6, with 8 bases fitting TRBD1. The V gene's germline CDR1 is SGHVS and CDR2 FNYEAQ. This CDR3 has 15 amino acids. V shed 2 bases and J 18 bases; nucleotides not matched to a gene: 15. In nucleotides, the CDR3 is TGTGCCAGCAGCTTATCCGCGGGCACAGGGGGAACCGGCCACTTT. Residues: CASSLSAGTGGTGHF.

This chain links TRBV7-9 with TRBJ2-2; D is uncertain. Germline V gene lookup returns CDR1 SEHNR and CDR2 FQNEAQ (reference sequence). The CDR3 sequence is 17 residues long. V was shortened by 3 bases and J by 4 bases, with 18 bases between the two germline ends. The CDR3 sequence: CASSFTIDPTLTGELFF. The CDR3 DNA reads as TGTGCCAGCAGCTTTACCATCGACCCCACGCTCACCGGGGAGCTGTTTTTT.

The V gene is TRBV10-3, the J gene TRBJ1-1; 8 bases match TRBD1. The CDR3 is 17 residues long. V lost 6 bases, J lost 0 bases, and 12 bases stayed unmatched. Germline values: CDR1 ENHRY, CDR2 SYGVKD. In nucleotides, the CDR3 is TGTGCCATCAGCGCCGCGGGGACAGGTATCATGAACACTGAAGCTTTCTTT. Amino acid sequence: CAISAAGTGIMNTEAFF.

As to this clonotype: One base away lies a much larger clone, so this may be a sequencing read error. The chain carries TRBV10-1 and TRBJ1-1; D is unresolved. Germline CDR1 WNHNN, CDR2 SYGVQD (reference sequence). The CDR3 contains 15 residues. CDR3: CASSESTSGATEALF. The DNA of the CDR3 is TGCGCCAGCAGTGAGTCGACGTCGGGTGCGACTGAAGCTCTCTTT.

In this sample, this clonotype turned up many times. This rearrangement joins TRBV5-1 to TRBJ2-5, with unresolved D. CDR1 and CDR2 from the germline V gene are SGHRS and YFSETQ. Deletions cut 5 bases from V and 5 bases from J, with 10 bases between. The CDR3 consists of 12 residues. The DNA for the CDR3 is TGCGCCAGCAGTTCCGACACGGAGACCCAGTACTTC. Its translation: CASSSDTETQYF.

The chain has TRBV9 and TRBJ1-2; 7 bases fit TRBD1. The CDR3 consists of 15 residues. Germline V gives CDR1 SGDLS, CDR2 YYNGEE. Trimming at V came to 5 bases and at J to 11 bases, leaving 18 bases not matched to a gene. CDR3 nucleotide sequence: TGTGCCAGCAGTATACACACAGGGGACAGCTATGATTACACCTTC. Translation: CASSIHTGDSYDYTF.

V gene TRBV5-1 combines with J gene TRBJ1-2; D is perhaps TRBD1 (5 bases). Germline V lookup: CDR1 SGHRS, CDR2 YFSETQ. The CDR3 runs 14 residues. V was cut by 2 bases and J by 8 bases, with 16 bases left in between. The CDR3 DNA reads TGCGCCAGCAGCTTACAATCTGGGGCCTTCGGCTACACCTTC. Translating gives CASSLQSGAFGYTF.

There are many counts of this clonotype. This chain uses TRBV7-8 with TRBJ2-2; D call uncertain. The germline V gene encodes CDR1 SGHVS and CDR2 FQNEAQ. V dropped 1 base and J dropped 1 base, with 10 bases sitting between them. The CDR3 spans 16 residues. The CDR3 loop reads CASSLGSQMNTGELFF. The CDR3 DNA follows: TGTGCCAGCAGCTTAGGTTCTCAGATGAACACCGGGGAGCTGTTTTTT.

CDR3 DNA sequence: TGTGCCAGCAGCTCGGTGCGGGCTGGAAACACCATATATTTT. Its translation is CASSSVRAGNTIYF. The chain employs TRBV5-4 and TRBJ1-3; no firm D call. The germline V gene encodes CDR1 SGHNT and CDR2 YYREEE (reference sequence). CDR3 size: 14 residues. Trimming removed 3 bases at V and 2 bases at J, with 9 bases between.

This chain connects TRBV20-1 to TRBJ2-7; tentatively, D is TRBD1 (6 bases). The germline V gene encodes CDR1 DFQATT and CDR2 SNEGSKA (reference sequence). V was shortened by 3 bases and J by 2 bases, with 20 bases between the two germline ends. The CDR3 extends over 16 amino acids. CDR3 nucleotides: TGCAGTGCTAGTTTTCCCGGGGACAAAGGGACCTACGAGCAGTACTTC. This translates into CSASFPGDKGTYEQYF.